These 25 T cell receptor beta chains originate from one sample sequenced in a study of T cell changes during pregnancy in multiple sclerosis (dated by TCRdb to the late 2010s). Library construction relied on the immunoSEQ multiplex PCR assay. TCRdb mirrors the immuneACCESS table, restricted to in-frame sequences. Some clones are absent from its copies; in checked studies, under half trace to an unresolved V gene, and the reason for the others is unknown. Across this sample there are some 80,000 clones, with 94% seen only once. Less than 0.15% of the sample is taken by the ten largest. The source material was CD4+ T cells from peripheral blood mononuclear cells, sampled after pregnancy. These receptors came from a female donor with multiple sclerosis, enrolled in a pregnancy study.

The V and J genes are TRBV5-1 and TRBJ2-7, with TRBD1 identical over 7 bases. The CDR3 is made up of 14 amino acids. V lost 4 bases to trimming and J lost 4 bases; unmatched junction nucleotides: 8. Germline CDR1 SGHRS, CDR2 YFSETQ. This chain's CDR3 is CASSRDSHSYEQYF. Written as DNA, the CDR3 is TGCGCCAGCAGCAGGGACAGCCATTCTTACGAGCAGTACTTC.

The rearrangement uses TRBV6-5 and TRBJ2-7; D is uncertain. V was shortened by 0 bases and J by 0 bases, with 12 bases between the two germline ends. The CDR3 has 16 amino acids. Per germline, CDR1 MNHEY and CDR2 SVGAGI. CDR3 nucleotides: TGTGCCAGCAGTTACTCTGACACGGCGAGCTCCTACGAGCAGTACTTC. The encoded protein is CASSYSDTASSYEQYF.

V gene TRBV30 combines with J gene TRBJ1-4; D might be TRBD1 (5 bases). CDR3 size: 11 residues. Trimming removed 2 bases at V and 13 bases at J, with 11 bases between. The germline gives CDR1 GTSNPN, CDR2 SVGIG (reference sequence). In DNA form, the CDR3 reads TGTGCCTGGAGTCCGGACAAATCACTGTTTTTT. Residues: CAWSPDKSLFF. The whole variable domain, filled in from reference TRBV30 and TRBJ1-4, reads SQTIHQWPATLVQPVGSPLSLECTVEGTSNPNLYWYRQAAGRGLQLLFYSVGIGQISSEVPQNLSASRPQDRQFILSSKKLLLSDSGFYLCAWSPDKSLFFGSGTQLSVL.

The chain uses TRBV6-5 and TRBJ2-2, with a weak D call TRBD2 (5 bases). The germline gives CDR1 MNHEY, CDR2 SVGAGI. The CDR3 is 15 amino acids. V was pared by 1 base and J by 0 bases, with 6 bases between. For the CDR3, the DNA is TGTGCCAGCAGTTACTTCGGGACGAACACCGGGGAGCTGTTTTTT. Its translation is CASSYFGTNTGELFF.

This sequence joins TRBV5-6 and TRBJ1-5, with 8 positions matching TRBD1. Trimming removed 4 bases from V and 1 base from J; junction bases left unmatched: 4. The germline CDR1 and CDR2 sequences are SGHDT and YYEEEE. CDR3 length: 15 amino acids. CDR3 DNA sequence: TGTGCCAGCAGCCTGACAGGGGTCAGCAATCAGCCCCAGCATTTT. Protein sequence: CASSLTGVSNQPQHF.

This chain uses TRBV19 with TRBJ1-5, with TRBD1 as a possible D gene (5 bases). There are 15 residues in the CDR3. CDR1 LNHDA and CDR2 SQIVND come from the germline V gene (reference sequence). V was clipped by 8 bases and J by 0 bases, with 14 bases between them. CDR3 nucleotide sequence: TGTGCCAGTCGCCCGGGACTTTATAGCAATCAGCCCCAGCATTTT. Protein product: CASRPGLYSNQPQHF.

This clone was observed a single time. This chain links TRBV7-6 with TRBJ2-7; D may be TRBD2 (6 bases). The CDR3 totals 16 residues. V gave up 1 base and J gave up 0 bases, with 13 bases separating them. Germline CDR1 and CDR2: SGHVS and FNYEAQ. The CDR3 DNA reads TGTGCCAGCAGCTTAGGGGGCGGGGACCTCTCCTACGAGCAGTACTTC. This gives the protein CASSLGGGDLSYEQYF.

This chain connects TRBV4-1 to TRBJ1-2; D is unclear. The CDR3 extends over 13 amino acids. Per the germline V gene, CDR1 is MGHRA and CDR2 is YSYEKL. Trimming left V 4 bases short and J 2 bases short, with 8 bases between. CDR3 amino acids: CASSLLTNYGYTF. In DNA form, the CDR3 reads TGCGCCAGCAGCCTCCTAACCAACTATGGCTACACCTTC.

V gene TRBV4-1 combines with J gene TRBJ2-7; possibly TRBD2 for D (5 bases). The CDR3 totals 13 residues. The germline V gene has CDR1 MGHRA and CDR2 YSYEKL. With 1 base removed from V and 2 bases from J, the gap between germline ends came to 6 bases. CDR3 loop: CASSQVLAYEQYF. As DNA, the CDR3 is TGCGCCAGCAGCCAAGTACTAGCCTACGAGCAGTACTTC.

The V and J genes are TRBV7-9 and TRBJ2-1; a weak D match, TRBD2 (5 bases). The CDR3 is made up of 17 amino acids. The germline gives CDR1 SEHNR, CDR2 FQNEAQ (reference sequence). Trimming cost V 5 bases and J 3 bases, with 20 bases left between them. The CDR3 loop is CASSQPKDSPLYNEQFF. In nucleotides, the CDR3 is TGTGCCAGCAGCCAACCAAAGGACTCACCACTCTACAATGAGCAGTTCTTC.

The V and J genes are TRBV9 and TRBJ1-6; the D gene is possibly TRBD1 (5 bases). This CDR3 comprises 14 residues. The V gene's germline CDR1 is SGDLS and CDR2 YYNGEE. Deletions cut 0 bases from V and 9 bases from J, with 10 bases between. Here the CDR3 reads CASSVEWGGSPLHF. DNA of the CDR3: TGTGCCAGCAGCGTAGAATGGGGGGGTTCACCCCTCCACTTT.

In this sample, this clone turned up once. This rearrangement joins TRBV5-1 to TRBJ2-4, with no clear D. Trimming pared 0 bases from V and 0 bases from J, leaving 4 bases between. The length of the CDR3 is 14 residues. The germline CDR1 and CDR2 sequences are SGHRS and YFSETQ. CDR3 region: CASSLELAKNIQYF. CDR3 in DNA: TGCGCCAGCAGCTTGGAACTAGCCAAAAACATTCAGTACTTC.

The chain recombines TRBV19 with TRBJ2-7; D perhaps matches TRBD1 (6 bases). This CDR3 has 15 amino acids. Germline V lookup: CDR1 LNHDA, CDR2 SQIVND (reference sequence). With 4 bases removed from V and 3 bases from J, the gap between germline ends came to 16 bases. CDR3 sequence reads: CASSTVTGFLYEQYF. CDR3 sequence (DNA): TGTGCCAGTAGTACCGTTACAGGGTTCCTCTACGAGCAGTACTTC.

J is TRBJ2-1 and V is TRBV7-3; 7 bases agree with TRBD1. V lost 2 bases to trimming and J lost 9 bases; unmatched junction nucleotides: 10. CDR1 SGHTA and CDR2 FQGTGA come from the germline V gene. CDR3 length: 15 residues. The CDR3 DNA reads as TGTGCCAGCAGCTTACAAGGGGGCGGATGGAGTGAGCAGTTCTTC. Amino acids: CASSLQGGGWSEQFF.

This chain uses TRBV28 with TRBJ2-3, with a tentative D call TRBD2 (6 bases). The CDR3 runs 14 residues. The V end was cut by 5 bases, the J end by 1 base, with 10 bases between. Germline V gives CDR1 MDHEN, CDR2 SYDVKM. CDR3 region: CASSPSGGTDTQYF. CDR3 bases: TGTGCCAGCAGTCCCTCGGGGGGCACAGATACGCAGTATTTT.

This chain uses TRBV4-2 with TRBJ2-2; 10 bases line up with TRBD2. Germline V lookup: CDR1 LGHNA, CDR2 YNFKEQ. V lost 1 base and J lost 4; bases outside the gene matches: 9. The CDR3 contains 18 residues. CDR3 amino acids: CASSQGILAGVGTGELFF. CDR3 sequence (DNA): TGTGCCAGCAGCCAAGGTATCCTAGCGGGAGTGGGCACCGGGGAGCTGTTTTTT.

The rearrangement joins TRBV28 to TRBJ2-7; 11 nucleotides line up with TRBD2. The germline V gene encodes CDR1 MDHEN and CDR2 SYDVKM. This CDR3 region has 14 residues. V shed 3 bases and J 3 bases; nucleotides not matched to a gene: 1. CDR3 coding DNA: TGTGCCAGCAGTTTGACTAGCGGGAACTACGAGCAGTACTTC. Amino acids: CASSLTSGNYEQYF.

This sequence joins TRBV10-2 and TRBJ1-1; 8 positions agree with TRBD1. This CDR3 contains 14 residues. V lost 5 bases, J lost 5 bases, and 7 bases stayed unmatched. The germline V gene has CDR1 WSHSY and CDR2 SAAADI. The CDR3 region has the DNA TGCGCCAGCAGTAAACAGGGGGTACAGACTGAAGCTTTCTTT. Translating it yields CASSKQGVQTEAFF.

V usage is TRBV28 and J usage is TRBJ1-5; D ambiguous. Trimming cost V 5 bases and J 0 bases, with 8 bases left between them. Looked up from germline, CDR1 is MDHEN and CDR2 is SYDVKM. The CDR3 extends over 14 amino acids. CDR3 amino acids: CASSATYSNQPQHF. The CDR3 bases are TGTGCCAGCAGTGCTACCTATAGCAATCAGCCCCAGCATTTT.

V usage is TRBV29-1 and J usage is TRBJ2-3; D unclear. The CDR3 has 13 residues. From germline, CDR1 is SQVTM and CDR2 ANQGSEA. Trimming removed 6 bases at V and 3 bases at J, with 13 bases between. The CDR3 nucleotides read TGCAGCGTCGCGTCATATGTTACAGATACGCAGTATTTT. Its translation is CSVASYVTDTQYF.

The chain links TRBV19 to TRBJ2-4, with D unresolved. V lost 6 bases to trimming and J lost 1 base, with 13 bases between them. Germline loops: CDR1 LNHDA, CDR2 SQIVND (reference sequence). CDR3 size: 15 residues. In nucleotides, the CDR3 is TGTGCCAGTAGCGCGTTGGGCTACGCCAAAAACATTCAGTACTTC. Amino acids: CASSALGYAKNIQYF.

This chain joins TRBV6-1 and TRBJ2-7; D possibly corresponds to TRBD2 (6 bases). Trimming removed 6 bases at V and 3 bases at J, with 12 bases between. CDR1 is MNHNS and CDR2 is SASEGT in the germline V gene. The CDR3 extends over 13 amino acids. CDR3 residues: CASRREANYEQYF. For the CDR3, the DNA is TGTGCCAGCAGGAGGGAGGCCAACTACGAGCAGTACTTC.

V usage is TRBV7-2 and J usage is TRBJ2-1; tentatively, D is TRBD2 (6 bases). The CDR3 has 17 residues. CDR1 is SGHTA, CDR2 FQGNSA, per germline. Trimming left V 5 bases short and J 0 bases short, with 17 bases between. Here the CDR3 reads CASSARTSFSSYNEQFF. The CDR3, as DNA: TGTGCCAGCAGCGCTAGAACTAGCTTCAGCTCCTACAATGAGCAGTTCTTC.

The chain uses TRBV29-1 and TRBJ2-7; 10 bases line up with TRBD1. The ends lost 0 bases at V and 1 base at J; junction bases unmatched: 6. Looked up from germline, CDR1 is SQVTM and CDR2 is ANQGSEA. The CDR3 has 16 amino acids. The CDR3 loop reads CSVEDPRDRGSYEQYF. CDR3 in DNA: TGCAGCGTTGAAGATCCCCGGGACAGGGGATCCTACGAGCAGTACTTC.

The chain has TRBV11-2 and TRBJ1-5; 9 bases are a match to TRBD1. The V and J ends lost 5 bases and 5 bases, in that order; junction bases with no gene match: 7. The CDR3 runs 15 residues. Germline assignment: CDR1 SGHAT and CDR2 FQNNGV. CDR3 amino acids: CASSEGTGPYQPQHF. As DNA, the CDR3 is TGTGCCAGCAGCGAAGGGACAGGGCCTTATCAGCCCCAGCATTTT.